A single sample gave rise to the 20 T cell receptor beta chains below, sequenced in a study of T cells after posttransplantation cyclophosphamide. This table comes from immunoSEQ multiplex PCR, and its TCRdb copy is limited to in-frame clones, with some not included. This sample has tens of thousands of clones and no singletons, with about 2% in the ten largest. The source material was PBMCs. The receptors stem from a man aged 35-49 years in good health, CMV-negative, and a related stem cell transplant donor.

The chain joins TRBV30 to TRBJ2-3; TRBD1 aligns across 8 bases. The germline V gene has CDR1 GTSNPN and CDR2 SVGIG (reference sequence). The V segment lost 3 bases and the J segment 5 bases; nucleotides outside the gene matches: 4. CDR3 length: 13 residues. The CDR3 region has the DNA TGTGCCTGGAGGGCAGGGGGCGGAGATACGCAGTATTTT. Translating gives CAWRAGGGDTQYF.

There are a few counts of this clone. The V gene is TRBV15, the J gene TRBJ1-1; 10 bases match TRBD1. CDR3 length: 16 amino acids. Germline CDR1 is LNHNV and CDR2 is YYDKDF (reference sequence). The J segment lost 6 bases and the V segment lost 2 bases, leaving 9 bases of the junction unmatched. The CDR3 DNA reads TGTGCCACCAGCAGACCGCCTGGACAGGGGGTCTCTGAAGCTTTCTTT. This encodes CATSRPPGQGVSEAFF.

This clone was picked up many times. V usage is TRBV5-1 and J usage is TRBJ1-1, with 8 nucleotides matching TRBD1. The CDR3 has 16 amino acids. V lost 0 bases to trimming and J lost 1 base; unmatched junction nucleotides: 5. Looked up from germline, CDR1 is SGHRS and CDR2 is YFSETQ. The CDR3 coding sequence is TGCGCCAGCAGCTTGGTTAGGACAGGGAGGAACACTGAAGCTTTCTTT. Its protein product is CASSLVRTGRNTEAFF.

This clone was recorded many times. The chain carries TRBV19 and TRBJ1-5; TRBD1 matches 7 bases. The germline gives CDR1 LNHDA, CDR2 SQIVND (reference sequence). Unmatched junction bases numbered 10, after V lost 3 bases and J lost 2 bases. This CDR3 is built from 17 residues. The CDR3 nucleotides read TGTGCCAGTAGTATCTCCGGAGGGGGCGGTGGCAATCAGCCCCAGCATTTT. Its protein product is CASSISGGGGGNQPQHF.

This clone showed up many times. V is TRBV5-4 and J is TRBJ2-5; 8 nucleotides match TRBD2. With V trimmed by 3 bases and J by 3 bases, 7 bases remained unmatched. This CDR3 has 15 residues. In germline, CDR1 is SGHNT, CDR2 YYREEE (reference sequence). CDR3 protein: CASSSTSEVKETQYF. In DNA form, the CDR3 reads TGTGCCAGCAGCTCGACTAGCGAAGTCAAAGAGACCCAGTACTTC.

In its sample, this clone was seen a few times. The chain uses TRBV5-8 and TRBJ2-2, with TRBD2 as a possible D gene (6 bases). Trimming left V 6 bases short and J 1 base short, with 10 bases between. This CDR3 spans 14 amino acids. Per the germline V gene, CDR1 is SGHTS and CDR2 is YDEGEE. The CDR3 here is CASTDYMNTGELFF. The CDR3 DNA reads TGTGCCAGCACGGACTACATGAACACCGGGGAGCTGTTTTTT.

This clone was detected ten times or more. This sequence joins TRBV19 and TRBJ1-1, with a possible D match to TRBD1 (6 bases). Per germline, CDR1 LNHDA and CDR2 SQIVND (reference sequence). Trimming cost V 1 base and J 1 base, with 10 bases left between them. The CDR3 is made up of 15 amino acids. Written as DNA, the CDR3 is TGTGCCAGTAGTATAGTCGCAGGGGCGAACACTGAAGCTTTCTTT. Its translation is CASSIVAGANTEAFF.

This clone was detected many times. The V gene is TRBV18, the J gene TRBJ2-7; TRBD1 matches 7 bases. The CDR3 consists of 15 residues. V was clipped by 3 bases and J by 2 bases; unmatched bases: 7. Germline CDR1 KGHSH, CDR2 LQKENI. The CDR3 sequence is CASSPAGTETYEQYF. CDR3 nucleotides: TGTGCCAGCTCACCGGCCGGGACAGAAACCTACGAGCAGTACTTC.

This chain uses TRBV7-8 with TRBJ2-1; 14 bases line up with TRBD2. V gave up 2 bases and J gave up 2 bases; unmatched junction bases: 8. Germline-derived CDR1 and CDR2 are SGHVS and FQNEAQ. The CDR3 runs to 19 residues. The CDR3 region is CASSLMVGLAGVAYNEQFF. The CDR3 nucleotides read TGTGCCAGCAGCTTAATGGTGGGACTAGCGGGAGTTGCCTACAATGAGCAGTTCTTC.

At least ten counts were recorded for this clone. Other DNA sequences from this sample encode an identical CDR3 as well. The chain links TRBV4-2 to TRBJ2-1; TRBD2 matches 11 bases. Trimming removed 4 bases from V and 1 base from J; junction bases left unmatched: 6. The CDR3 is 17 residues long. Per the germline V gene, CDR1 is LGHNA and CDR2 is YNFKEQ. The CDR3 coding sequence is TGTGCCAGCAGCCCGAGGACTAGCGGGCTTTCCTACAATGAGCAGTTCTTC. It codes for CASSPRTSGLSYNEQFF.

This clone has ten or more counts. The CDR3 protein is CASSFGLAGEGEQFF. For the CDR3, the DNA is TGTGCCAGCAGTTTTGGACTAGCGGGAGAGGGTGAGCAGTTCTTC. The V and J genes are TRBV27 and TRBJ2-1, with 13 nucleotides matching TRBD2. The CDR3 is 15 amino acids. Trimming cost V 3 bases and J 9 bases; bases outside gene matches: 5. Germline loops: CDR1 MNHEY, CDR2 SMNVEV (reference sequence).

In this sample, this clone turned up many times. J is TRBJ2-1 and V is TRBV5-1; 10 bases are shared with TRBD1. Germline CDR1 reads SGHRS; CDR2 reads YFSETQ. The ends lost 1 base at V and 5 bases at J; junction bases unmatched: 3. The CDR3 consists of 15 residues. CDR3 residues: CASSLRQGADNEQFF. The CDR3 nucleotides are TGCGCCAGCAGCTTGAGACAGGGGGCAGACAATGAGCAGTTCTTC.

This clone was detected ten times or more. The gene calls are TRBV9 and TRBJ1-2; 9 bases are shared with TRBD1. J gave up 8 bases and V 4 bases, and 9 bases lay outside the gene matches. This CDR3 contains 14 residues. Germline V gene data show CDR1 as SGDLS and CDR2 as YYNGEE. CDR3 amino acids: CASSRTTGGEGYTF. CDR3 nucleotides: TGTGCCAGCAGCAGGACTACAGGGGGCGAGGGCTACACCTTC.

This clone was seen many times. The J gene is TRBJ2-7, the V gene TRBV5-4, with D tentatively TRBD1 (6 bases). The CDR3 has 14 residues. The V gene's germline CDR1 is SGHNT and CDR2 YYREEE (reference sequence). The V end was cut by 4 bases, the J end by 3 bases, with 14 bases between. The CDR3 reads CASSATGALYEQYF. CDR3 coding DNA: TGTGCCAGCAGCGCGACAGGCGCCCTCTACGAGCAGTACTTC.

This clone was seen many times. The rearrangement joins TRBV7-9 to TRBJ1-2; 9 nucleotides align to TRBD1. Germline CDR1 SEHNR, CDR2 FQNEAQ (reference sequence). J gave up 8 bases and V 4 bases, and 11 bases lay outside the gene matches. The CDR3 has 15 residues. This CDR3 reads CASSSLQGAKIGYTF. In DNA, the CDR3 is TGTGCCAGCAGCTCACTACAGGGGGCCAAGATCGGCTACACCTTC.

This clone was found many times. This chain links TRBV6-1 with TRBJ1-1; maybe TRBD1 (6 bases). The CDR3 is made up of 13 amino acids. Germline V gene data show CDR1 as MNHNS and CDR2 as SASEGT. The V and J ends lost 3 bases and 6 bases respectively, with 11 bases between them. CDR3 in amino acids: CASSERQVAEAFF. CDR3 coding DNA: TGTGCCAGCAGTGAGAGACAGGTCGCTGAAGCTTTCTTT.

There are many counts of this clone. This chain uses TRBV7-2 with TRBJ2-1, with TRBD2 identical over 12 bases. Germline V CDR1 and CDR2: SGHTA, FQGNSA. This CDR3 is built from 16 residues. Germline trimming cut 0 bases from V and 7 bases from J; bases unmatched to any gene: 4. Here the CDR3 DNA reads TGTGCCAGCAGCTTAGCGACTAGCGGGAGTTTTAATGAGCAGTTCTTC. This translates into CASSLATSGSFNEQFF. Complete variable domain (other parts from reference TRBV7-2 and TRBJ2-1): GAGVSQSPSNKVTEKGKDVELRCDPISGHTALYWYRQSLGQGLEFLIYFQGNSAPDKSGLPSDRFSAERTGGSVSTLTIQRTQQEDSAVYLCASSLATSGSFNEQFFGPGTRLTVL.

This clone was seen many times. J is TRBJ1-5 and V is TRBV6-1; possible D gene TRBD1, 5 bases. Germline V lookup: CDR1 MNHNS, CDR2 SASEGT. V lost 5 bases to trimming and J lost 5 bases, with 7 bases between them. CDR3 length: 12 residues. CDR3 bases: TGTGCCAGCAGTACCAGGGATCAGCCCCAGCATTTT. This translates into CASSTRDQPQHF.

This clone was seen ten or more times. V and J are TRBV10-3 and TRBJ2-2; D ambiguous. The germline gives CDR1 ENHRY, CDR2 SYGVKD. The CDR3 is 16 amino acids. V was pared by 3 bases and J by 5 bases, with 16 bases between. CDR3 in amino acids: CAISERPPTETGELFF. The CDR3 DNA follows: TGTGCCATCAGTGAAAGGCCCCCCACAGAGACCGGGGAGCTGTTTTTT.

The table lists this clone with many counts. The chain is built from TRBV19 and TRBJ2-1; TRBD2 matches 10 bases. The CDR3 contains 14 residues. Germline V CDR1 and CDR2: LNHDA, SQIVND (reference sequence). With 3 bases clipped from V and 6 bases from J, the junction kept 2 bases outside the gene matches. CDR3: CASSIGLAVNEQFF. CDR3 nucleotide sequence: TGTGCCAGTAGTATCGGACTAGCGGTCAATGAGCAGTTCTTC.